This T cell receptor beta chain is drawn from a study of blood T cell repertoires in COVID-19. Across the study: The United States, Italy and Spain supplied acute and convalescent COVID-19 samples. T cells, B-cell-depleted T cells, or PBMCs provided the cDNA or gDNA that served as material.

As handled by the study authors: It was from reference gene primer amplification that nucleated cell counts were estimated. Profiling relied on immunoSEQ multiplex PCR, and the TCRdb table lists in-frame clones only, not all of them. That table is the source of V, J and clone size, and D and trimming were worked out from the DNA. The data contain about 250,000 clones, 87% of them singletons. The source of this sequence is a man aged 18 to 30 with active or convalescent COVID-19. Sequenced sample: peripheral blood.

The CDR3 bases are TGTGCCAGCAGTCCCTCTAGGGAGGTGGGCACAGATACGCAGTATTTT. Its translation: CASSPSREVGTDTQYF. V usage is TRBV27 and J usage is TRBJ2-3, with a weak D call TRBD2 (6 bases). This CDR3 contains 16 residues. The germline V and J ends were trimmed by 5 bases and 1 base, with 16 bases remaining between them. CDR1 and CDR2 (germline): MNHEY, SMNVEV (reference sequence).